The 30 T cell receptor beta chains presented below share a single source sample, sequenced in a study of post-analysis software for immune sequencing data. Overall study results and limits: Patients had higher frequencies than controls of roughly five TRBV segments, including TRBV5-6, TRBV5-1 and TRBV20-1.

Prepared libraries of TCR beta cDNA carried unique molecular identifiers. TCRdb fed the PCR reads into MiXCR, producing one record per CDR3 protein. Of under 900,000 distinct CDR3 sequences in the sample, about 53% are singletons; the top ten hold approximately 4.4%. Their antigen targets remain unknown. The sequenced material came from blood. The receptors stem from a girl under 18 with multiple sclerosis.

The chain has TRBV14 and TRBJ2-1, with TRBD2 matching over 14 bases. Unmatched junction bases numbered 2, after V lost 8 bases and J lost 8 bases. In germline, CDR1 is SGHDN, CDR2 FVKESK. There are 13 residues in the CDR3. In DNA, the CDR3 is TGTGCCAGCGGGACTAGCGGGGGCTATGAGCAGTTCTTC. This codes for CASGTSGGYEQFF.

The chain employs TRBV29-1 and TRBJ1-2, with D hard to call. The CDR3 totals 11 residues. Germline V CDR1 and CDR2: SQVTM, ANQGSEA. V was cut by 6 bases and J by 6 bases, with 11 bases left in between. The CDR3 sequence is CSVPWDNGYTF. The CDR3, as DNA: TGCAGCGTCCCCTGGGATAATGGCTACACCTTC.

The J gene is TRBJ2-3, the V gene TRBV5-1, with D perhaps matching TRBD1 (5 bases). There are 15 residues in the CDR3. Germline V lookup: CDR1 SGHRS, CDR2 YFSETQ. The germline V and J ends were trimmed by 4 bases and 2 bases, with 14 bases remaining between them. This CDR3 reads CASSQFRDYTDTQYF. CDR3 bases: TGCGCCAGCAGCCAGTTCAGGGATTACACAGATACGCAGTATTTT.

This clonotype has only one observation. The J gene is TRBJ2-1, the V gene TRBV7-2, with D possibly matching TRBD2 (6 bases). The J call may be mistaken, given a closer DNA end match to TRBJ2-7. Germline V gene sequence: CDR1 SGHTA, CDR2 FQGNSA. This CDR3 is 15 amino acids long. The CDR3 loop reads CASSLVNGGAYEQYF. The CDR3 DNA sequence: TGTGCCAGCAGCTTAGTGAACGGGGGAGCCTACGAGCAGTACTTC.

The V and J genes are TRBV6-5 and TRBJ1-2; 10 bases agree with TRBD1. Trimming at V came to 2 bases and at J to 2 bases, leaving 5 bases not matched to a gene. Germline CDR1 reads MNHEY; CDR2 reads SVGAGI. This CDR3 comprises 16 residues. CDR3: CASSYTETGGNYGYTF. CDR3 sequence (DNA): TGTGCCAGCAGTTACACAGAGACAGGGGGCAACTATGGCTACACCTTC.

This clonotype was seen only a few times. This chain uses TRBV20-1 with TRBJ2-7; 11 bases map to TRBD1. There are 15 residues in the CDR3. The V and J ends lost 3 bases and 0 bases, in that order; junction bases with no gene match: 4. Germline lookup yields CDR1 DFQATT and CDR2 SNEGSKA (reference sequence). Here the CDR3 DNA reads TGCAGTGCTAGGGGGACAGGGGGAATCTCCTACGAGCAGTACTTC. Residues: CSARGTGGISYEQYF.

The gene calls are TRBV4-1 and TRBJ2-7, with 11 bases fitting TRBD1. J lost 5 bases, V lost 0 bases, and 9 bases had no gene match. CDR1 is MGHRA and CDR2 is YSYEKL in the germline V gene. The CDR3 loop spans 17 amino acids. The CDR3, as DNA: TGCGCCAGCAGCCAAGAGTTCGAGGGGACAGGGGGTCACGAGCAGTACTTC. It is translated as CASSQEFEGTGGHEQYF.

The chain recombines TRBV20-1 with TRBJ1-2; D is perhaps TRBD1 (6 bases). This CDR3 region has 15 residues. Germline CDR1 reads DFQATT; CDR2 reads SNEGSKA (reference sequence). The V gene lost 3 bases and the J gene lost 1 base, with 15 bases spanning the gap. The CDR3 DNA reads as TGCAGTGCTAGTCAGGGGACTTGGATTAACTATGGCTACACCTTC. Translation gives CSASQGTWINYGYTF.

The CDR3 region is CASRSNRENGYTF. The CDR3 bases are TGTGCCAGCAGATCAAACAGGGAGAATGGCTACACCTTC. The chain recombines TRBV12-3 or TRBV12-4 with TRBJ1-2; tentatively, D is TRBD1 (6 bases). The V gene lost 6 bases and the J gene lost 6 bases, with 14 bases spanning the gap. CDR3 length: 13 amino acids.

The V gene is TRBV28, the J gene TRBJ2-7; a weak D match, TRBD1 (5 bases). Trimming took off 5 bases at V and 0 bases at J, with 14 bases between the two ends. The CDR3 sequence is 15 residues long. In germline, CDR1 is MDHEN, CDR2 SYDVKM. The CDR3, as DNA: TGTGCCAGCAGTCTAACCCAGGGTCCCTCCTACGAGCAGTACTTC. The encoded protein is CASSLTQGPSYEQYF.

This clonotype was seen more than once but under ten times. The rearrangement uses TRBV4-2 and TRBJ2-1; D could derive from TRBD1 or TRBD2 (5 bases each). This CDR3 comprises 15 residues. Germline V CDR1 and CDR2: LGHNA, YNFKEQ. V lost 1 base and J 7 bases, leaving 14 bases between the germline ends. CDR3 coding DNA: TGTGCCAGCAGCCAAGGGGGGTTGGGCGGAAATGAGCAGTTCTTC. Translated: CASSQGGLGGNEQFF.

With regard to this clonotype: A clone one base away is much larger, so this may be a read error. The chain employs TRBV12-3 or TRBV12-4 and TRBJ2-7, with 8 bases lining up with TRBD1. V shed 2 bases and J 2 bases; nucleotides not matched to a gene: 2. The CDR3 has 14 amino acids. This CDR3 reads CASSLQGATYEQYF. The CDR3 coding sequence is TGTGCCAGCAGTTTACAGGGGGCGACCTACGAGCAGTACTTC.

The V and J genes are TRBV12-3 or TRBV12-4 and TRBJ2-3, with D possibly matching TRBD1 (6 bases). The CDR3 totals 15 residues. V shed 7 bases and J shed 2 bases, with 16 bases lying between them. CDR3 protein: CASTYRQVYTDTQYF. CDR3 sequence (DNA): TGTGCCAGCACCTACCGACAGGTATACACAGATACGCAGTATTTT.

The rearrangement uses TRBV6-6 and TRBJ2-5; D gene unclear. This CDR3 spans 12 amino acids. CDR1 is MNHNY and CDR2 is SVGAGI in the germline V gene (reference sequence). Deletions cut 5 bases from V and 5 bases from J, with 9 bases between. The CDR3 DNA follows: TGTGCCAGCAGTAAGATAGGGGAGACCCAGTACTTC. Translation gives CASSKIGETQYF.

The CDR3 loop reads CASSLDVGLTPGQFF. The CDR3 nucleotides read TGTGCCAGCAGTTTAGATGTGGGACTTACCCCCGGGCAGTTCTTC. V gene TRBV12-3 or TRBV12-4 combines with J gene TRBJ2-1; weak D call: TRBD2 (6 bases). The CDR3 is 15 amino acids. Trimming shortened V by 1 base and J by 12 bases, and 19 bases separated the two germline ends.

As DNA, the CDR3 is TGTGCCAGCAGCTCGCGGGGGGCCACACAGTACAATGAGCAGTTCTTC. Amino acids: CASSSRGATQYNEQFF. This rearrangement joins TRBV7-3 to TRBJ2-1, with TRBD2 matching 8 bases. The V and J ends lost 4 bases and 4 bases, in that order; junction bases with no gene match: 9. The CDR3 length is 16 residues. The germline V gene has CDR1 SGHTA and CDR2 FQGTGA. Full variable domain (rest looked up from reference TRBV7-3 and TRBJ2-1): GAGVSQTPSNKVTEKGKYVELRCDPISGHTALYWYRQSLGQGPEFLIYFQGTGAADDSGLPNDRFFAVRPEGSVSTLKIQRTERGDSAVYLCASSSRGATQYNEQFFGPGTRLTVL.

The rearrangement joins TRBV30 to TRBJ2-6; D unresolved. The germline V and J ends were trimmed by 8 bases and 4 bases, with 6 bases remaining between them. Germline CDR1 and CDR2: GTSNPN and SVGIG (reference sequence). The CDR3 totals 11 residues. The CDR3, as DNA: TGTGCCGGGTGGGGGGCCAACGTCCTGACTTTC. Its protein product is CAGWGANVLTF.

The chain combines TRBV5-6 with TRBJ2-7; TRBD1 agrees at 7 bases. CDR3 length equals 14 residues. Trimming removed 5 bases from V and 2 bases from J; junction bases left unmatched: 7. Germline V gene data show CDR1 as SGHDT and CDR2 as YYEEEE. The CDR3 bases are TGTGCCAGCAGGAAGACAGGGACGGCCTACGAGCAGTACTTC. This gives the protein CASRKTGTAYEQYF.

This clonotype was detected only a few times. The rearrangement uses TRBV5-6 and TRBJ1-2; possibly TRBD1 for D (6 bases). Germline V gene lookup returns CDR1 SGHDT and CDR2 YYEEEE. V was shortened by 2 bases and J by 8 bases, with 13 bases between the two germline ends. There are 13 residues in the CDR3. Here the CDR3 DNA reads TGTGCCAGCAGCTTCGGGGGGCAGCGGGGCTACACCTTC. It encodes CASSFGGQRGYTF. Full variable domain (missing parts from reference TRBV5-6 and TRBJ1-2): DAGVTQSPTHLIKTRGQQVTLRCSPKSGHDTVSWYQQALGQGPQFIFQYYEEEERQRGNFPDRFSGHQFPNYSSELNVNALLLGDSALYLCASSFGGQRGYTFGSGTRLTVV.

The rearrangement links TRBV20-1 to TRBJ2-1, with TRBD2 matching over 10 bases. This CDR3 region has 14 residues. CDR1 is DFQATT and CDR2 is SNEGSKA in the germline V gene (reference sequence). J was trimmed by 5 bases and V by 5 bases; bases with no gene match: 6. The CDR3 bases are TGCAGTGCTGGATGGACTAGCGGCCACAATGAGCAGTTCTTC. Its translation: CSAGWTSGHNEQFF.

This sequence joins TRBV7-8 and TRBJ2-7; TRBD2 matches at 9 bases. The CDR3 runs to 17 residues. Germline V gene data show CDR1 as SGHVS and CDR2 as FQNEAQ. Germline trimming cut 0 bases from V and 3 bases from J; bases unmatched to any gene: 9. The CDR3 spells CASSLAIASGDSYEQYF. The CDR3 bases are TGTGCCAGCAGCTTAGCAATCGCTAGCGGGGATAGCTACGAGCAGTACTTC.

V gene TRBV10-3 combines with J gene TRBJ2-3; 8 bases match TRBD2. The CDR3 covers 14 residues. Trimming took 5 bases from V and 3 from J; bases not matched to a gene: 4. Looked up from germline, CDR1 is ENHRY and CDR2 is SYGVKD. For the CDR3, the DNA is TGTGCCATCAGTAAGACTAGCGATACAGATACGCAGTATTTT. This sequence encodes CAISKTSDTDTQYF.

This clonotype was seen only a few times. The chain couples TRBV20-1 to TRBJ2-7; D is undetermined. The length of the CDR3 is 14 residues. Germline values: CDR1 DFQATT, CDR2 SNEGSKA (reference sequence). Trimming took 3 bases from V and 0 from J, leaving 12 bases between them. The CDR3 loop is CSASGLTSSYEQYF. As DNA, the CDR3 is TGCAGTGCTAGTGGTCTGACGAGCTCCTACGAGCAGTACTTC.

The genes are TRBV2 and TRBJ1-5, with a possible D match to TRBD1 (5 bases). Germline V gene lookup returns CDR1 SNHLY and CDR2 FYNNEI. The length of the CDR3 is 15 residues. V lost 3 bases and J lost 4, with 13 bases in between. CDR3 nucleotides: TGTGCCAGCAGTGATACGGGACTGAATAATCAGCCCCAGCATTTT. It encodes CASSDTGLNNQPQHF.

V and J are TRBV4-2 and TRBJ2-2; D could derive from TRBD1 or TRBD2 (6 bases each). In germline, CDR1 is LGHNA, CDR2 YNFKEQ. This CDR3 has 16 amino acids. V lost 0 bases and J lost 1, with 9 bases in between. CDR3 DNA: TGTGCCAGCAGCCAAGACCGGGGGCAGAACACCGGGGAGCTGTTTTTT. Its protein is CASSQDRGQNTGELFF.

The chain links TRBV3-1 to TRBJ2-4, with 12 nucleotides matching TRBD1. From germline, CDR1 is LGHDT and CDR2 YNNKEL (reference sequence). This CDR3 has 15 residues. V was pared by 4 bases and J by 13 bases, with 11 bases of the junction left unmatched. CDR3 nucleotides: TGTGCCAGCAGCCGTGAGGGGGACAGGGGGCAGCGGCAGTACTTC. It yields the protein CASSREGDRGQRQYF. Based on the CDR3 plus reference TRBV3-1 and TRBJ2-4, the full variable domain is DTAVSQTPKYLVTQMGNDKSIKCEQNLGHDTMYWYKQDSKKFLKIMFSYNNKELIINETVPNRFSPKSPDKAHLNLHINSLELGDSAVYFCASSREGDRGQRQYFGAGTRLSVL.

This chain uses TRBV29-1 with TRBJ2-4; weak D call: TRBD1 (5 bases). CDR3 length equals 13 residues. Per the germline V gene, CDR1 is SQVTM and CDR2 is ANQGSEA. V dropped 4 bases and J dropped 6 bases, with 13 bases sitting between them. The CDR3 reads CSVARTPLNIQYF. The CDR3, as DNA: TGCAGCGTTGCGCGGACACCTTTAAACATTCAGTACTTC.

The J gene is TRBJ2-7, the V gene TRBV11-1; D is uncertain. Trimming stripped 6 bases from V and 2 bases from J, with 17 bases between. Germline V CDR1 and CDR2: SGHAT, FQDESV (reference sequence). The CDR3 loop spans 15 amino acids. This chain's CDR3 is CASSGSDGRPYEQYF. The CDR3 DNA sequence: TGTGCCAGCAGTGGTTCGGACGGGCGACCCTACGAGCAGTACTTC.

This chain uses TRBV5-1 with TRBJ1-6, with TRBD1 matching 10 bases. This CDR3 spans 16 amino acids. V lost 4 bases, J lost 5 bases, and 6 bases stayed unmatched. The germline gives CDR1 SGHRS, CDR2 YFSETQ. CDR3 protein: CASSETGTGDNSPLHF. For the CDR3, the DNA is TGCGCCAGCAGCGAGACCGGGACAGGGGATAATTCACCCCTCCACTTT. Together with reference TRBV5-1 and TRBJ1-6, the CDR3 gives the full variable domain: KAGVTQTPRYLIKTRGQQVTLSCSPISGHRSVSWYQQTPGQGLQFLFEYFSETQRNKGNFPGRFSGRQFSNSRSEMNVSTLELGDSALYLCASSETGTGDNSPLHFGNGTRLTVT.

This sequence joins TRBV29-1 and TRBJ2-7; 7 bases are shared with TRBD1. The V gene end was trimmed by 7 bases and the J gene end by 0 bases; junction bases not matched to a gene: 9. Germline CDR1 and CDR2: SQVTM and ANQGSEA. This CDR3 has 14 amino acids. This CDR3 reads CSGAGTDNSYEQYF. CDR3 DNA sequence: TGCAGCGGTGCCGGGACAGACAACTCCTACGAGCAGTACTTC.